This entry concerns a single TCR beta chain. What it recognizes is unknown. Treatment in this sample: oral pan-JAK inhibitor, 5-10 mg twice daily. TCR sequencing used cDNA made by reverse transcription of extracted RNA. Only in-frame clones appear in the TCRdb table, and some are missing; sequencing was by immunoSEQ multiplex PCR. This table holds about 190,000 clones, under 80% found once. This sample is part of a study of CD8+ T cells in alopecia areata. General study findings and limits: Especially in alopecia totalis/universalis, lesional scalp showed greater clonality than normal scalp did.

CDR1 is GTSNPN, CDR2 SVGIG, per germline (reference sequence). The CDR3 spans 14 residues. The junction had 6 bases not matched to a gene; V was cut back by 2 bases and J by 5 bases. This chain links TRBV30 with TRBJ2-7; TRBD1 aligns across 10 bases. The receptor comes from a human donor with alopecia areata. The specimen comprised CD4+ T cells sorted from blood, sampled between weeks 47 and 50, from a patient treated with tofacitinib. The CDR3 DNA sequence: TGTGCCTGGAGTAAACGGACAGGGGGTAACGAGCAGTACTTC. It encodes CAWSKRTGGNEQYF.